This T cell receptor beta chain was profiled in a study of CD8+CD57+ T cells in acquired aplastic anemia. Study-level information: The average for DNA from sorted CD4+ and CD8+ cells was 3.2 ug. Findings and limits, study-wide: There were some 27 CD8+ CDR3 sequences that occurred in both patients and controls.

For CDR3 and TCR beta VDJ profiling, genomic DNA was the template used. Each CDR3 protein is one row after TCRdb ran MiXCR on the reads. The sample has about 470,000 distinct CDR3 sequences, approximately 33% seen once. For this clonotype: The antigen is undetermined.

This CDR3 is 14 amino acids long. Germline values: CDR1 LNHDA, CDR2 SQIVND (reference sequence). V was pared by 6 bases and J by 1 base, with 4 bases of the junction left unmatched. An expansion of CD8+CD57+ cells by flow cytometry had been shown in patients chosen for sequencing. Severe acquired aplastic anemia was diagnosed in all patients. Sequencing input: sorted CD4+, CD8+, or CD8+CD57+ T cells (not recorded which) from PBMCs. This clonotype was sampled from a human donor with aplastic anemia. This chain uses TRBV19 with TRBJ1-1, with TRBD1 matching over 8 bases. The CDR3 sequence is CASSMGQANTEAFF. CDR3 DNA sequence: TGTGCCAGTAGCATGGGACAGGCGAACACTGAAGCTTTCTTT.